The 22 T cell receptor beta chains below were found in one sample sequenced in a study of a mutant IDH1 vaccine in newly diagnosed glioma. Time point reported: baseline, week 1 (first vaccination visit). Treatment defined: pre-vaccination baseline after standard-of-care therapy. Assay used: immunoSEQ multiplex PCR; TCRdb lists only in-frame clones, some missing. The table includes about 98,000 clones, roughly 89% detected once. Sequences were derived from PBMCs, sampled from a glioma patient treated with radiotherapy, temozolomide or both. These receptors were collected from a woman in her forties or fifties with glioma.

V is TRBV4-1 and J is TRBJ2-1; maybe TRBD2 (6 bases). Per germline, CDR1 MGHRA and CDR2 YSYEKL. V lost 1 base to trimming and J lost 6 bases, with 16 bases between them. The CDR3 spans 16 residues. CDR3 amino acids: CASSQVGGKKPNEQFF. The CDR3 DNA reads TGCGCCAGCAGCCAAGTCGGCGGGAAGAAGCCCAATGAGCAGTTCTTC.

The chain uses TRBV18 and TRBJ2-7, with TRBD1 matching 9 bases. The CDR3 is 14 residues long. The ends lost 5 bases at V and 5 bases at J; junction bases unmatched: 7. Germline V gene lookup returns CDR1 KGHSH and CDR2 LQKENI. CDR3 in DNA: TGTGCCAGCTCATCCCGGGACAGGGTCCACGAGCAGTACTTC. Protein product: CASSSRDRVHEQYF.

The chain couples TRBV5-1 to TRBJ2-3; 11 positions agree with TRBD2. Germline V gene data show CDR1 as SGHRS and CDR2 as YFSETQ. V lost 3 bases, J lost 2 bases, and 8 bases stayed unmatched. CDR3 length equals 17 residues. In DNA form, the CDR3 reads TGCGCCAGCAGCTCCCCCGGGACTAGCGGTGTCACAGATACGCAGTATTTT. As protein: CASSSPGTSGVTDTQYF.

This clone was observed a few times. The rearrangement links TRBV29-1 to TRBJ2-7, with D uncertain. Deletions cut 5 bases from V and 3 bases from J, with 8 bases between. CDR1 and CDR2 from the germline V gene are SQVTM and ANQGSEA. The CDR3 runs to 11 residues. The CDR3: CSVYTNYEQYF. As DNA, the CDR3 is TGCAGCGTTTACACGAACTACGAGCAGTACTTC.

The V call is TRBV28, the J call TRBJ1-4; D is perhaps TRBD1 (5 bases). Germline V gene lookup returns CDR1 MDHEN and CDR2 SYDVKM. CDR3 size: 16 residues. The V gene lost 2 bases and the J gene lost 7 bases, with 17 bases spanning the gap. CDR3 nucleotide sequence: TGTGCCAGCAGTTTAGGGGGACCCCCTAGGGGTGAAAAACTGTTTTTT. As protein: CASSLGGPPRGEKLFF. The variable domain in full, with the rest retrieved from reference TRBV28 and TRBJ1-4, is DVKVTQSSRYLVKRTGEKVFLECVQDMDHENMFWYRQDPGLGLRLIYFSYDVKMKEKGDIPEGYSVSREKKERFSLILESASTNQTSMYLCASSLGGPPRGEKLFFGSGTQLSVL.

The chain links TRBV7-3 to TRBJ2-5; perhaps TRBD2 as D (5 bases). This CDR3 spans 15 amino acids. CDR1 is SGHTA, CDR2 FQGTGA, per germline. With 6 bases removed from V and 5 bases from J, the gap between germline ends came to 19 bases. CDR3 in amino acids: CASRANGDRGETQYF. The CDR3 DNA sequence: TGTGCCAGCAGAGCGAACGGGGATCGTGGTGAGACCCAGTACTTC. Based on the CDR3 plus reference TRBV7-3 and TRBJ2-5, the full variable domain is GAGVSQTPSNKVTEKGKYVELRCDPISGHTALYWYRQSLGQGPEFLIYFQGTGAADDSGLPNDRFFAVRPEGSVSTLKIQRTERGDSAVYLCASRANGDRGETQYFGPGTRLLVL.

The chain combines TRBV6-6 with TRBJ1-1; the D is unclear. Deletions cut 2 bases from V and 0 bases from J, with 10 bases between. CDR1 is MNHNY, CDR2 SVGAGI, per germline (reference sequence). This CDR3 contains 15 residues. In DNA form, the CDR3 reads TGTGCCAGCAGTTACCTTGGTGGGGTGAACACTGAAGCTTTCTTT. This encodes CASSYLGGVNTEAFF.

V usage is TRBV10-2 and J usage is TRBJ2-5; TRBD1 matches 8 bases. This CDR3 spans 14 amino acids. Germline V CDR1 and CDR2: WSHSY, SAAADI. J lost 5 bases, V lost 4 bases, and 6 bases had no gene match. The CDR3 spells CASSAQGARETQYF. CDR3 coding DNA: TGCGCCAGCAGTGCTCAGGGGGCCCGGGAGACCCAGTACTTC.

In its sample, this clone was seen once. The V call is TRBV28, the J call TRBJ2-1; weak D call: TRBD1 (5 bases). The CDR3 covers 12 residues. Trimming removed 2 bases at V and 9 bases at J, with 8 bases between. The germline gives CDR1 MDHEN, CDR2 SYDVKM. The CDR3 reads CASSLPQGEQFF. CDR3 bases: TGTGCCAGCAGTTTACCCCAGGGTGAGCAGTTCTTC.

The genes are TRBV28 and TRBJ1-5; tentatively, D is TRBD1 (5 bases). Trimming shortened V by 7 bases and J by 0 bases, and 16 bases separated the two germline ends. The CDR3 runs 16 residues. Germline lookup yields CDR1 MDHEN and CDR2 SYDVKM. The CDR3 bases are TGTGCCAGCAACAAGTTGGGACTACCTAGCAATCAGCCCCAGCATTTT. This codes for CASNKLGLPSNQPQHF.

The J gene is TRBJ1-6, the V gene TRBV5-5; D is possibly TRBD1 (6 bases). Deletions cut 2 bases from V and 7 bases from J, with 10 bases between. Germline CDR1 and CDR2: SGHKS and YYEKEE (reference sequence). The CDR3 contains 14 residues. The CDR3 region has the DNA TGTGCCAGCAGCTTCCCGGGACAAAATTCACCCCTCCACTTT. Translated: CASSFPGQNSPLHF.

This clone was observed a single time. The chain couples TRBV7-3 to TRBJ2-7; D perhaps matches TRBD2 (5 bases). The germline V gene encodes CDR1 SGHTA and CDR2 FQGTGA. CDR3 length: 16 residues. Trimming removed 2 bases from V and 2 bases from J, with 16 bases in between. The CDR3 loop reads CASSLGPPPGTYEQYF. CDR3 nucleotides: TGTGCCAGCAGCTTAGGACCTCCGCCGGGGACCTACGAGCAGTACTTC. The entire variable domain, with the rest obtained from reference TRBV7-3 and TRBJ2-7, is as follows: GAGVSQTPSNKVTEKGKYVELRCDPISGHTALYWYRQSLGQGPEFLIYFQGTGAADDSGLPNDRFFAVRPEGSVSTLKIQRTERGDSAVYLCASSLGPPPGTYEQYFGPGTRLTVT.

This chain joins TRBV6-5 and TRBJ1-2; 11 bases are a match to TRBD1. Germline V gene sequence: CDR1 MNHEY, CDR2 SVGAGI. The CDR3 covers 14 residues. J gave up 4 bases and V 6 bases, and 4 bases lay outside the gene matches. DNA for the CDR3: TGTGCCAGCAGCCGGGACAGGGGGGCCTATGGCTACACCTTC. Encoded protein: CASSRDRGAYGYTF.

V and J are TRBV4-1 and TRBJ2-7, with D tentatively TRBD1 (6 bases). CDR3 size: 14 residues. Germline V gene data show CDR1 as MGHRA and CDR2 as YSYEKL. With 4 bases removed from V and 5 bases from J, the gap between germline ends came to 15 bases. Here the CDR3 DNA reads TGCGCCAGCAGCCTCCGGACAGACCGGGACGAGCAGTACTTC. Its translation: CASSLRTDRDEQYF.

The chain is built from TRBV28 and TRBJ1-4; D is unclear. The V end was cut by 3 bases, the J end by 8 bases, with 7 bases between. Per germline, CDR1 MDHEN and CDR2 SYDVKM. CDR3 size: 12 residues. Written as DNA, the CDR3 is TGTGCCAGCAGTTTCCAAGCGGAAAAACTGTTTTTT. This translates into CASSFQAEKLFF.

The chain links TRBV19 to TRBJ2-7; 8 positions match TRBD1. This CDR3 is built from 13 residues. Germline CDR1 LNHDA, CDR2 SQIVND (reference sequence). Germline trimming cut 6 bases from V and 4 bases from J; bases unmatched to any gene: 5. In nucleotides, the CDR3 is TGTGCCAGTAGAGGGGACAGGACATACGAGCAGTACTTC. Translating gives CASRGDRTYEQYF.

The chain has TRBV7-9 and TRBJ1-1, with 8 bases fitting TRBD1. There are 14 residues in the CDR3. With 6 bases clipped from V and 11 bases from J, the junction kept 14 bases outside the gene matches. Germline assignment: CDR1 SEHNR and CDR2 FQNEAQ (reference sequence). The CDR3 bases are TGTGCCAGCAGACAGGACAGGGCCTCCGGGGATGCTTTCTTT. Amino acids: CASRQDRASGDAFF.

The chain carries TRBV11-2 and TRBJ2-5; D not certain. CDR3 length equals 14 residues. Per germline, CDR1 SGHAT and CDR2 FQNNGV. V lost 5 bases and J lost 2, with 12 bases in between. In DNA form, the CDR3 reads TGTGCCAGCAGCCTAGGCGGTCTACAAGAGACCCAGTACTTC. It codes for CASSLGGLQETQYF.

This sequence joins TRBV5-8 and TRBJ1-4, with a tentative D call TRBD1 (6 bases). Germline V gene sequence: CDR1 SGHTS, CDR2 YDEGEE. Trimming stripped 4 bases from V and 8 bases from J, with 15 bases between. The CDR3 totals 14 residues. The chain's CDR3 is CASSGPGGAEKLFF. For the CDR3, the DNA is TGTGCCAGCAGCGGGCCCGGGGGGGCCGAAAAACTGTTTTTT.

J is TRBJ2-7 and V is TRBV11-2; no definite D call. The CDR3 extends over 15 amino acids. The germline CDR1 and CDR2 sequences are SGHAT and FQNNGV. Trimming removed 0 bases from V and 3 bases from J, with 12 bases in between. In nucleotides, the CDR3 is TGTGCCAGCAGCTTAGATCGAATTGAGAGCTACGAGCAGTACTTC. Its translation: CASSLDRIESYEQYF. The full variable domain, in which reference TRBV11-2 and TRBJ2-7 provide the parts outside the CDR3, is EAGVAQSPRYKIIEKRQSVAFWCNPISGHATLYWYQQILGQGPKLLIQFQNNGVVDDSQLPKDRFSAERLKGVDSTLKIQPAKLEDSAVYLCASSLDRIESYEQYFGPGTRLTVT.

The CDR3 DNA reads TGCAGCGTCCTCCCGGGACAGGGGGCCTACAATGAGCAGTTCTTC. Its translation is CSVLPGQGAYNEQFF. The chain has TRBV29-1 and TRBJ2-1; the match to TRBD1 covers 11 bases. The CDR3 consists of 15 residues. The junction had 6 bases not matched to a gene; V was cut back by 6 bases and J by 2 bases. Germline lookup yields CDR1 SQVTM and CDR2 ANQGSEA.

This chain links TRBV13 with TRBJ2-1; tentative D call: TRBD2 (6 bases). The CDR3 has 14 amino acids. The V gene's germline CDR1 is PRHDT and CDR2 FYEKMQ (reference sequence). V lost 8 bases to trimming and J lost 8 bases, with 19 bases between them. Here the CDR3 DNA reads TGTGCCAGCGCCCCCCGGAGGGGTGGGCATGAGCAGTTCTTC. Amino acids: CASAPRRGGHEQFF.